This T cell receptor (beta chain) was captured in a study of T cells in Graves' hyperthyroidism and ophthalmopathy. This clonotype has ten or more counts. The junction and the germline gene differ at one end; a read error may be behind it. Using RNA transcripts as the source, TCR beta CDR3 regions were amplified. HTBI primers were the set used in a first-round RT-PCR of the TCR CDR3. TCRdb passed the multiplex PCR reads through MiXCR, listing each CDR3 protein once. The repertoire holds about 99,000 distinct CDR3 sequences, with around 50% as singletons. CDR3 size: 11 residues. From germline, CDR1 is DFQATT and CDR2 SNEGSKA (reference sequence).

Specimen: blood. This sequence was found in a man aged 40-49 years with Graves' hyperthyroidism. The chain employs TRBV20-1 and TRBJ2-7, with D possibly matching TRBD1 (6 bases). The CDR3 DNA sequence: TGCAGTGCTATTCAGGGGTACGCGCAGTACTTC. Translation: CSAIQGYAQYF.